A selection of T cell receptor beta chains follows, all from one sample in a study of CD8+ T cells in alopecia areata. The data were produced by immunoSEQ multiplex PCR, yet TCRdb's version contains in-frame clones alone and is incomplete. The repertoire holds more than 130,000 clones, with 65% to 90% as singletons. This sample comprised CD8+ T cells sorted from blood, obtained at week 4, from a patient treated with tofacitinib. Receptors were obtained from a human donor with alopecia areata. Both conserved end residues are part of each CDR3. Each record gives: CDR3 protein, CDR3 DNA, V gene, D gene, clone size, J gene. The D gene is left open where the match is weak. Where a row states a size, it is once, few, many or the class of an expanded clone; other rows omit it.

CASSLALFGGLNTEAFF,TGTGCCAGCAGCTTGGCGTTGTTTGGGGGCTTGAACACTGAAGCTTTCTTT,TRBV5-6,-,few,TRBJ1-1
CASSMTGTHNIQYF,TGTGCCAGCAGCATGACAGGGACCCACAACATTCAGTACTTC,TRBV5-6,TRBD1,-,TRBJ2-4
CASSWQLAGAITGELFF,TGTGCCAGCAGCTGGCAACTAGCGGGGGCCATCACCGGGGAGCTGTTTTTT,TRBV7-8,TRBD2,-,TRBJ2-2
CASRWPSGDITDTQYF,TGCGCCAGCAGATGGCCTAGCGGGGATATCACAGATACGCAGTATTTT,TRBV5-1,TRBD2,-,TRBJ2-3
CASSSSPRDRQETQYF,TGTGCCAGCAGCTCTTCCCCCCGGGACAGACAAGAGACCCAGTACTTC,TRBV7-6,TRBD1,-,TRBJ2-5
CASGRGIETQYF,TGTGCCAGCGGAAGGGGGATAGAGACCCAGTACTTC,TRBV11-2,-,-,TRBJ2-5
CASSGELERGEQYF,TGCGCCAGCAGCGGAGAATTGGAAAGAGGCGAGCAGTACTTC,TRBV5-1,-,-,TRBJ2-7
CASSQDLTGRWADTQYF,TGTGCCAGCAGCCAAGATTTGACAGGGAGGTGGGCAGATACGCAGTATTTT,TRBV14,-,once,TRBJ2-3
CAWSPGSGNTIYF,TGTGCCTGGAGCCCCGGCTCTGGAAACACCATATATTTT,TRBV30,-,once,TRBJ1-3
CAWSVAGDSYNEQFF,TGTGCCTGGAGTGTAGCGGGGGACTCCTACAATGAGCAGTTCTTC,TRBV30,TRBD2,-,TRBJ2-1
CSSGASGGFPEQFF,TGCAGCTCCGGTGCTAGCGGGGGATTCCCTGAGCAGTTCTTC,TRBV29-1,TRBD2,few,TRBJ2-1
CASSFGREKEQYF,TGTGCCAGCAGTTTCGGCAGGGAAAAGGAGCAGTACTTC,TRBV27,-,-,TRBJ2-7
CASSQDSRPYEQYF,TGTGCCAGCAGCCAAGATTCCAGACCCTACGAGCAGTACTTC,TRBV14,-,-,TRBJ2-7
CAIARQPTGGNTEAFF,TGTGCCATTGCCCGCCAGCCTACAGGGGGGAACACTGAAGCTTTCTTT,TRBV15,TRBD1,-,TRBJ1-1
CSVRTSTDTQYF,TGCAGCGTACGGACAAGCACAGATACGCAGTATTTT,TRBV29-1,-,once,TRBJ2-3
CASSLGDRAPTDTQYF,TGTGCCAGCAGCTTAGGGGACAGGGCCCCCACAGATACGCAGTATTTT,TRBV13,TRBD1,-,TRBJ2-3
CASSTRRTVQETQYF,TGTGCCAGCAGTACCCGCCGGACAGTTCAAGAGACCCAGTACTTC,TRBV27,-,-,TRBJ2-5
CASSLWTGGSTDTQYF,TGTGCCAGCAGCCTCTGGACAGGGGGTAGCACAGATACGCAGTATTTT,TRBV5-4,TRBD1,once,TRBJ2-3
CASSVATGIVPWGTQPQHF,TGTGCCAGCAGCGTAGCTACCGGGATTGTTCCGTGGGGTACCCAGCCCCAGCATTTT,TRBV9,-,-,TRBJ1-5
CASTLSGGPAADTQYF,TGTGCCAGCACCCTTAGCGGGGGCCCCGCGGCAGATACGCAGTATTTT,TRBV6-6,TRBD2,once,TRBJ2-3
CASSIHRTVSYEQYF,TGTGCCAGCAGCATACATCGGACTGTCTCCTACGAGCAGTACTTC,TRBV11-1,-,once,TRBJ2-7
CASSLGDRTYEQYF,TGTGCCAGCAGCCTTGGGGACAGGACCTACGAGCAGTACTTC,TRBV11-2,TRBD1,-,TRBJ2-7
CASRLRDRVGYGYTF,TGTGCCAGTAGGCTCCGGGACAGGGTGGGCTATGGCTACACCTTC,TRBV19,TRBD1,-,TRBJ1-2
CASSPLGGSGTEAFF,TGTGCCAGCAGCCCCCTGGGGGGGTCGGGCACTGAAGCTTTCTTT,TRBV7-9,-,-,TRBJ1-1
CASSREERVTDTQYF,TGTGCCAGCAGCAGAGAAGAGAGGGTCACAGATACGCAGTATTTT,TRBV4-2,-,-,TRBJ2-3
CASSTLAGRIPYEQYF,TGTGCCAGCAGCACCTTAGCGGGGCGGATTCCCTACGAGCAGTACTTC,TRBV7-9,TRBD2,-,TRBJ2-7
CASSAQYNTGELFF,TGTGCCAGCAGCGCGCAATATAACACCGGGGAGCTGTTTTTT,TRBV7-9,-,-,TRBJ2-2
CASRLGDTISYNEQFF,TGTGCCAGCAGGCTGGGGGACACCATTTCCTACAATGAGCAGTTCTTC,TRBV27,-,-,TRBJ2-1
CASSPPGKVNEQFF,TGTGCCAGCTCACCACCAGGGAAGGTCAATGAGCAGTTCTTC,TRBV18,-,-,TRBJ2-1
CASSQGLAGGQFF,TGCGCCAGCAGCCAAGGCCTAGCGGGGGGTCAGTTTTTT,TRBV4-1,TRBD2,-,TRBJ2-2
CSVGPQGGRNEQFF,TGCAGCGTTGGGCCGCAGGGCGGCCGCAATGAGCAGTTCTTC,TRBV29-1,-,medium-sized,TRBJ2-1
CASSLAGTSDIDIQYF,TGTGCCAGCAGCCTGGCCGGGACTAGCGATATAGACATTCAGTACTTC,TRBV7-9,TRBD2,-,TRBJ2-4
CASSLKRGLQETQYF,TGTGCCAGCAGCTTAAAGCGGGGGCTCCAAGAGACCCAGTACTTC,TRBV7-9,TRBD2,-,TRBJ2-5
CASSQDRGGWDEQFF,TGTGCCAGCAGCCAAGATAGGGGGGGCTGGGATGAGCAGTTCTTC,TRBV4-2,-,-,TRBJ2-1
CASSEWRGDTDTQYF,TGTGCCAGCAGTGAGTGGCGGGGGGACACAGATACGCAGTATTTT,TRBV2,TRBD2,-,TRBJ2-3
CAISDVGDPGYTF,TGTGCCATCAGTGATGTTGGGGATCCTGGCTACACCTTC,TRBV10-3,-,-,TRBJ1-2